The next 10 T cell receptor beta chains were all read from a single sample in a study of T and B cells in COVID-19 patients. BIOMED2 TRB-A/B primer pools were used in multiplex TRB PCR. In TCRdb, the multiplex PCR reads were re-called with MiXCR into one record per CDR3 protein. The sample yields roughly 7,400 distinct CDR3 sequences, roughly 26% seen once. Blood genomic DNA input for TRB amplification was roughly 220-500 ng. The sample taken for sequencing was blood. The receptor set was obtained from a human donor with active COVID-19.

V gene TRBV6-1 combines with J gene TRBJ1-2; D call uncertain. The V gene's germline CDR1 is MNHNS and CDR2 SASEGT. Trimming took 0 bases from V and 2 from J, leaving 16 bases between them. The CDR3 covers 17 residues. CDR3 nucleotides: TGTGCCAGCAGTGAAGCAAGGGTGGGCCTAACGAACTATGGCTACACCTTC. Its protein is CASSEARVGLTNYGYTF.

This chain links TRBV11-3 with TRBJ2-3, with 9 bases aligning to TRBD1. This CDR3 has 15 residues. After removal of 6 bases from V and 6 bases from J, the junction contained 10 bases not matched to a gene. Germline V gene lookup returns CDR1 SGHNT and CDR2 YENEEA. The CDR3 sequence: CASSPTGGGGDTQYF. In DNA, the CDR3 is TGTGCCAGCAGTCCTACAGGGGGCGGGGGCGATACGCAGTATTTT.

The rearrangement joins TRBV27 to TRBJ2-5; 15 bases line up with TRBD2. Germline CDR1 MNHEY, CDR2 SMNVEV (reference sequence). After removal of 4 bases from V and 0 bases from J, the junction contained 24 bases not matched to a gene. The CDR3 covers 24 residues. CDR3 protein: CASSSDRVFDARTSGRANQETQYF. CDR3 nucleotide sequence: TGTGCCAGCAGTTCCGACAGGGTTTTTGACGCCAGGACTAGCGGGAGGGCCAACCAAGAGACCCAGTACTTC.

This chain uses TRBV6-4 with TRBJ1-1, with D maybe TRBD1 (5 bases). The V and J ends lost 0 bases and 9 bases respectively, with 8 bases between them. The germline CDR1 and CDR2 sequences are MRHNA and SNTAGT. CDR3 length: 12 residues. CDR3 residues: CASSDSGGKAFF. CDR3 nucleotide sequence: TGTGCCAGCAGTGACTCGGGGGGGAAAGCTTTCTTT.

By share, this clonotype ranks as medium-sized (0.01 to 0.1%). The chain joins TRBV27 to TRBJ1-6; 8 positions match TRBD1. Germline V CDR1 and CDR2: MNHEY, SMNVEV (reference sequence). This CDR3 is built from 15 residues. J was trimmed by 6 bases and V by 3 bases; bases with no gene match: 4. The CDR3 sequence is CASSFGQGTNSPLHF. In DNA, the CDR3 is TGTGCCAGCAGTTTCGGACAGGGAACTAATTCACCCCTCCACTTT.

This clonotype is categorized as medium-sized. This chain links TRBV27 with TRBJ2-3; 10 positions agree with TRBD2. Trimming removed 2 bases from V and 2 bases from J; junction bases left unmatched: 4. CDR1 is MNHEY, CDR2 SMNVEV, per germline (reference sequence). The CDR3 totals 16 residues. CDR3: CASSLRTSGTTDTQYF. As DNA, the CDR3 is TGTGCCAGCAGTTTAAGGACTAGCGGAACCACAGATACGCAGTATTTT.

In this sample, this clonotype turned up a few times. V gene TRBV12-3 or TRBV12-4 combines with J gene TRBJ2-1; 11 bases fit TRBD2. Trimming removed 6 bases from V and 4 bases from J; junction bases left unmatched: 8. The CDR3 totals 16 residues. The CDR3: CASSPGTSGPYNEQFF. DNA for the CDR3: TGTGCCAGCAGCCCCGGGACTAGCGGCCCATACAATGAGCAGTTCTTC.

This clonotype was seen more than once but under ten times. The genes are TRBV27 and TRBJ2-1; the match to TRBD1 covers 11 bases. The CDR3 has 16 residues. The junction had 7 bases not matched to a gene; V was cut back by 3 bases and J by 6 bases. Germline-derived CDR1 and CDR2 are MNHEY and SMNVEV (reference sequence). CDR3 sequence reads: CASSFFGTGGPNEQFF. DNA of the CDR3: TGTGCCAGCAGTTTCTTCGGGACAGGGGGTCCCAATGAGCAGTTCTTC.

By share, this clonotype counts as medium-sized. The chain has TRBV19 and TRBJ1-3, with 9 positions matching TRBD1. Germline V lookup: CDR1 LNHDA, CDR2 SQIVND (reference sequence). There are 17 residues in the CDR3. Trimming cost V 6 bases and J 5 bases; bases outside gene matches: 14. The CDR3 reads CASRLRAGTGFRNTIYF. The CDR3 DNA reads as TGTGCCAGTAGACTACGAGCCGGGACAGGGTTTCGAAACACCATATATTTT.

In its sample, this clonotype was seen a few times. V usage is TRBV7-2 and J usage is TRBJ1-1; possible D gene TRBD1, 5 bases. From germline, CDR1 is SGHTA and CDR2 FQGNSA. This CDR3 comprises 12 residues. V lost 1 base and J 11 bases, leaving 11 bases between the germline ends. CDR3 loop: CASSLVGGVAFF. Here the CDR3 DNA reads TGTGCCAGCAGCTTAGTTGGGGGGGTCGCTTTCTTT.